This T cell receptor beta chain was recovered during a study of blood T cell repertoires in COVID-19. Study details: Sites across the United States, Italy and Spain contributed samples from acute and convalescent COVID-19. T cells, B-cell-depleted T cells, or PBMCs supplied cDNA or gDNA.

Per the original methods: Estimated nucleated cell counts came from reference gene primer amplification. Here immunoSEQ multiplex PCR was the method, and the copy in TCRdb shows in-frame clones only, minus some. V and J calls and clone size are given by that table; D and trimming were obtained from the DNA. The repertoire holds fewer than 350,000 clones, with about 82% as singletons. The CDR3 runs 13 residues. Trimming shortened V by 7 bases and J by 6 bases, and 15 bases separated the two germline ends. Germline V gene sequence: CDR1 SNHLY, CDR2 FYNNEI. The specimen sequenced was peripheral blood. The chain combines TRBV2 with TRBJ1-2; D is undetermined. This clonotype was obtained from a human donor in a cohort sampled during active COVID-19. CDR3 coding DNA: TGTGCCAGCAATAGGGAGCACCCGGATGGCTACACCTTC. This translates into CASNREHPDGYTF.